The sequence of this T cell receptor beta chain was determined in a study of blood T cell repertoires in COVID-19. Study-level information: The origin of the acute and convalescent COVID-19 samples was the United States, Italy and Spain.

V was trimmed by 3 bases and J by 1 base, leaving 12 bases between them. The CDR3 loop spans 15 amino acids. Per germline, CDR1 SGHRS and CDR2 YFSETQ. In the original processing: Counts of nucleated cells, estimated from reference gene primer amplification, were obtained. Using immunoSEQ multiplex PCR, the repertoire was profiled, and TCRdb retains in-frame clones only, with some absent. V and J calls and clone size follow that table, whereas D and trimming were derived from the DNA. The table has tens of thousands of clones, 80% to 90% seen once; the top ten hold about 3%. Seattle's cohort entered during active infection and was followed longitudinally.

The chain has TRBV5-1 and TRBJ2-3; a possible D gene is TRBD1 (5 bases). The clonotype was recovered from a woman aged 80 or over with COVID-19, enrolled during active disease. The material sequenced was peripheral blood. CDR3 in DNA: TGCGCCAGCAGCTCAGAAGGGGTGGGCACAGATACGCAGTATTTT. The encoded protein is CASSSEGVGTDTQYF.